This TCR beta chain was observed in a study of CD8+ T cells in alopecia areata. Study-level information: The drug, tofacitinib, lasted 6 to 18 months, followed by 6 months off drug.

CD4+ and CD8+ T cells were sorted from PBMCs. Concerning this clone itself: Antigen specificity is unknown.

TCR sequencing used cDNA made by reverse transcription of extracted RNA. Repertoires were generated with immunoSEQ multiplex PCR, while TCRdb's copy carries only in-frame clones and drops some. The table has roughly 130,000 clones, approximately 53% seen once. Points from the study as a whole: Researchers report lesional scalp, most notably alopecia totalis/universalis, outstripped normal scalp in clonality. Scalp samples also yield sequences of resident alphabeta T cells from normal skin.

CDR1 is SGHRS, CDR2 YFSETQ, per germline. Trimming took 4 bases from V and 8 from J; bases not matched to a gene: 2. The CDR3 runs to 12 residues. This rearrangement joins TRBV5-1 to TRBJ1-2; TRBD1 agrees at 10 bases. This clonotype was obtained from a human donor with alopecia areata. Here the sequenced sample was CD4+ T cells sorted from blood, taken at week 0. The CDR3 sequence: CASSGDRGGYTF. In nucleotides, the CDR3 is TGCGCCAGCAGCGGGGACAGGGGCGGCTACACCTTC.